Included here is one TCR beta chain sequence, with context. This clonotype was seen a handful of times. The antigen it recognizes is unknown. Base-call qualities are not available, and no considerably larger clone is one nucleotide away. The CDR3 numbers 14 residues from cysteine through phenylalanine. The DNA shown is the 42-base CDR3, in frame from base 1. V is cut by 6 bases and J by 11 bases, and the space between the germline ends is 19 bases. The germline V gene specifies KGHSH as CDR1 and LQKENI as CDR2. Donors were 39 systemically healthy Caucasian individuals from Russia aged roughly 6 to 100 years. Each donor gave ten milliliters of peripheral blood, drawn into EDTA-treated Vacutainer tubes. PBMCs were isolated by Ficoll-Paque density-gradient centrifugation, with at least 6 million obtained per sample. Trizol reagent was used to extract total RNA from the PBMCs, yielding at least 5 micrograms per sample. The percentages of naive CD45RAhigh/CD27high T cells were determined by flow cytometry on a PBMC aliquot from every donor.

This sample is drawn from a study of blood T cells in healthy people across ages (dated by TCRdb to the mid-2010s). In the study overall: In model experiments, template switching captured about one uniquely barcoded TCR beta cDNA molecule for every two T cells. Age-related changes in TCR beta repertoire diversity were measured in the study by deep sequencing normalized with unique cDNA molecular identifiers. The donors were split into four age groups: young (average 16 years), middle-aged (around 40), aged (approximately 59) and long-lived (approximately 89). Donors of different ages were randomly distributed across sequencing lanes to avoid experimental bias. Using the same blood draw, the study looked at two additional independent replicas of 1 million unique cDNA reads for two donors, one aged 18 to 30 and the other aged 80 or older.

The paper's findings and limits, for the study overall: Donor CMV infection status was unknown, potentially confounding age-related changes in expanded clonotypes. Compared with the aged group, more naive CD4+ T cells, fewer expanded clones and increased TCR diversity were shown by the long-lived group, suggesting age selection. Estimates of total diversity based on one million sequenced T cells were regarded as lower bounds and as underestimates. Since profiling was done on bulk unsorted PBMCs, naive and antigen-experienced compartments could not be conclusively compared. As age increased, observed TCR beta diversity per million T cells dropped in a roughly linear way, and a significant reduction was already evident by age 40. A strong correlation was found between observed TCR beta diversity and the percentage of naive T cells measured by flow cytometry.

The library relied on 5' RACE. For sequencing, an Illumina HiSeq 2500 was employed. A second PCR of 7 to 11 cycles was performed with a sample-barcoded 5' primer and a J-beta primer mix. Each TCR beta cDNA molecule received a unique molecular identifier from a template-switch 5' adaptor carrying 12 random nucleotides. At least 2.5 million CDR3-containing paired-end reads were obtained from each sample. All of the RNA was converted into first-strand cDNA using the Mint cDNA synthesis kit, with a TRBC-specific oligonucleotide serving as the primer. Following uracil-DNA glycosylase treatment, all cDNA underwent a first 18-cycle PCR with the universal primers M1SS and BC2_uni_R. The paper's processing steps were these. Each sample was normalized by randomly selecting 1 million high-quality reads, each carrying a distinct molecular identifier. Reads with shared molecular identifiers were discarded instead of being binned into consensus sequences. CDR3 identification, clonotype clustering and error correction used MiTCR with a Q25 quality threshold and the strictest error-elimination algorithm. A nonparametric unseen species model with Euler transformation was used to estimate lower-bound total TCR beta diversity. Using fastp at Q25 and MiXCR, TCRdb reprocessed the public reads and kept productive beta chains. Each CDR3 protein gets just one entry, which takes the most common genes and DNA from the rows behind it. In this record, the V and J calls reflect TCRdb's handling and not the investigators' own analysis. The sample has around 620,000 distinct CDR3 sequences on record, approximately 27% of them singletons. The ten largest clones represent less than 20% of the sample.

This sequence uses TRBV18 and TRBJ1-4, and TRBD1 may be the D gene, going by 5 matching bases. This clonotype originated in a woman aged 70 to 79 in good health. Sequenced material: blood. Here the CDR3 is given as CASSRRGRLDKLFF. The nucleotides read TGTGCCAGCTCCCGCCGGGGACGCCTTGACAAACTGTTTTTT.